This passage covers 6 T cell receptor beta chains from one sample sequenced in a study of T cell responses to AZD1222 COVID-19 vaccine. Sequencing used immunoSEQ multiplex PCR; TCRdb keeps in-frame clones, though not all of them. The data contain 140,000 or so clones, over 85% of them singletons. The sample in question was peripheral blood, obtained 28 days after the second AZD1222 dose. The receptors were gathered from an adult who received the AZD1222 COVID-19 vaccine.

The CDR3 loop is CAWSVGLAGVSGETQYF. Written as DNA, the CDR3 is TGTGCCTGGAGTGTAGGACTAGCGGGAGTTTCGGGAGAGACCCAGTACTTC. This rearrangement joins TRBV30 to TRBJ2-5; 13 bases map to TRBD2. The germline CDR1 and CDR2 sequences are GTSNPN and SVGIG (reference sequence). Trimming cost V 0 bases and J 4 bases; bases outside gene matches: 8. The CDR3 runs to 17 residues.

This chain uses TRBV6-6 with TRBJ2-5, with D perhaps matching TRBD1 or TRBD2 (6 bases each). V was pared by 0 bases and J by 4 bases, with 15 bases between. Germline assignment: CDR1 MNHNY and CDR2 SVGAGI (reference sequence). This CDR3 has 16 amino acids. The chain's CDR3 is CASSYSRGVGVETQYF. In DNA, the CDR3 is TGTGCCAGCAGTTACTCGAGGGGGGTCGGGGTAGAGACCCAGTACTTC.

This clone was counted between two and nine times. The rearrangement links TRBV29-1 to TRBJ2-3, with TRBD2 matching 8 bases. V shed 8 bases, J shed 0 bases, and the junction held 4 bases outside the gene matches. The CDR3 length is 13 residues. Germline V gives CDR1 SQVTM, CDR2 ANQGSEA. Written as DNA, the CDR3 is TGCAGCTTTACTAGCGGAAGCACAGATACGCAGTATTTT. Its translation: CSFTSGSTDTQYF.

The gene calls are TRBV3-1 (or the pseudogene TRBV3-2) and TRBJ2-5, with TRBD1 as a possible D gene (5 bases). The germline V gene has CDR1 LGHDT and CDR2 YNNKEL (reference sequence). The CDR3 contains 15 residues. The V end lost 0 bases, the J end lost 5 bases, and 13 bases lay between the germline ends. The CDR3: CASSQERGWGETQYF. DNA of the CDR3: TGTGCCAGCAGCCAAGAAAGGGGTTGGGGCGAGACCCAGTACTTC.

The CDR3 sequence: CASRQGANYGYTF. DNA of the CDR3: TGTGCCAGCAGGCAGGGGGCTAACTATGGCTACACCTTC. The chain links TRBV27 to TRBJ1-2; 7 bases agree with TRBD1. Germline V lookup: CDR1 MNHEY, CDR2 SMNVEV (reference sequence). This CDR3 comprises 13 residues. The ends lost 6 bases at V and 0 bases at J; junction bases unmatched: 1.

CDR3 loop: CASSIGDTQYF. In DNA, the CDR3 is TGCGCCAGCAGCATCGGAGATACGCAGTATTTT. The chain carries TRBV5-1 and TRBJ2-3; D unresolved. CDR1 is SGHRS, CDR2 YFSETQ, per germline. The CDR3 spans 11 residues. Deletions cut 4 bases from V and 5 bases from J, with 5 bases between.